The rows below give T cell receptor beta chains drawn from one sample of a study of blood T cell repertoires in COVID-19. Method: immunoSEQ multiplex PCR; TCRdb's copy keeps in-frame clones and lacks some. The data contain roughly 170,000 clones, more than 75% of them singletons. Sequenced input: peripheral blood. All receptors come from a woman aged 18-29 years who had recovered from COVID-19. Both conserved end residues are part of each CDR3. The D gene is left open where the match is weak. The size entry is marked missing in some rows and otherwise reads once, few, many or a size class.

abundance	d_gene	v_gene	j_gene	CDR3aa	CDR3nt
NA	TRBD1	TRBV9	TRBJ1-2	CASSALDRVGYTF	TGTGCCAGCAGCGCCTTAGACAGGGTTGGCTACACCTTC
NA	NA	TRBV3-1/TRBV3-2	TRBJ2-2	CASSQDTLLTGELFF	TGTGCCAGCAGCCAAGACACTCTCCTAACCGGGGAGCTGTTTTTT
NA	NA	TRBV5-1	TRBJ1-2	CASSQAQMNYGYTF	TGCGCCAGCAGCCAGGCCCAGATGAACTATGGCTACACCTTC
NA	NA	TRBV3-1/TRBV3-2	TRBJ1-4	CASSRDSTSNEKLFF	TGTGCCAGCAGCCGAGACTCGACAAGTAATGAAAAACTGTTTTTT
NA	NA	TRBV7-3	TRBJ2-1	CASSRSVGADEQFF	TGTGCCAGCAGCCGCTCTGTGGGGGCGGATGAGCAGTTCTTC
NA	TRBD2	TRBV5-6	TRBJ2-2	CASSFSGSVTGELFF	TGTGCCAGCAGCTTTAGCGGGAGTGTCACCGGGGAGCTGTTTTTT
NA	TRBD1	TRBV5-1	TRBJ1-1	CASSPRTGSTEAFF	TGCGCCAGCAGCCCACGGACAGGATCAACTGAAGCTTTCTTT
NA	NA	TRBV11-3	TRBJ1-6	CASSWGQGSPLHF	TGTGCCAGCAGCTGGGGGCAGGGATCACCCCTCCACTTT
NA	NA	TRBV9	TRBJ1-2	CASSLREGRGLYGYTF	TGTGCCAGCAGCCTACGGGAAGGCAGGGGATTATATGGCTACACCTTC
NA	NA	TRBV6-5	TRBJ2-2	CASSPAAGNTGELFF	TGTGCCAGCAGTCCCGCCGCAGGGAACACCGGGGAGCTGTTTTTT
few	NA	TRBV6-5	TRBJ2-1	CASSKGVSSYNEQFF	TGTGCCAGCAGTAAGGGGGTGAGCTCCTACAATGAGCAGTTCTTC
NA	NA	TRBV19	TRBJ1-3	CASSIGSGFGNTIYF	TGTGCCAGTAGTATAGGATCAGGGTTTGGAAACACCATATATTTT
NA	NA	TRBV5-1	TRBJ2-4	CASSPGAKNIQYF	TGCGCCAGCAGTCCAGGGGCCAAAAACATTCAGTACTTC
NA	TRBD1	TRBV2	TRBJ2-7	CASSGDRHSYEQYF	TGTGCCAGCAGTGGGGACAGGCACTCCTACGAGCAGTACTTC
NA	NA	TRBV27	TRBJ1-4	CASSLGGASEKLFF	TGTGCCAGCAGTTTAGGTGGAGCTAGCGAAAAACTGTTTTTT
NA	NA	TRBV7-9	TRBJ1-5	CASSQTDNQPQHF	TGTGCCAGCAGCCAGACAGACAATCAGCCCCAGCATTTT
NA	NA	TRBV24-1	TRBJ2-2	CATSDFPLPELFF	TGTGCCACCAGTGATTTTCCCCTCCCTGAGCTGTTTTTT
once	NA	TRBV5-1	TRBJ2-3	CASSFNLGGLDTQYF	TGCGCCAGCAGCTTCAATCTGGGGGGTCTAGATACGCAGTATTTT
NA	NA	TRBV5-1	TRBJ1-1	CASSSSTGQNTEAFF	TGCGCCAGCAGCTCTTCGACAGGCCAGAACACTGAAGCTTTCTTT
NA	NA	TRBV5-1	TRBJ1-1	CASSPGINTEAFF	TGCGCCAGCAGCCCGGGGATCAACACTGAAGCTTTCTTT
NA	TRBD2	TRBV5-1	TRBJ2-3	CASSSGGAHHTDTQYF	TGCGCCAGCAGCTCGGGAGGGGCGCATCACACAGATACGCAGTATTTT
few	TRBD2	TRBV7-2	TRBJ2-2	CASSLGPTGTSSTGELFF	TGTGCCAGCAGCTTAGGCCCTACCGGGACTAGCAGCACCGGGGAGCTGTTTTTT
NA	TRBD1	TRBV2	TRBJ2-7	CASRTGGYEQYF	TGTGCCAGCAGGACAGGGGGCTACGAGCAGTACTTC
NA	NA	TRBV9	TRBJ2-2	CASSVEDSFTGELFF	TGTGCCAGCAGCGTAGAGGACAGTTTCACCGGGGAGCTGTTTTTT
NA	NA	TRBV7-8	TRBJ1-2	CASSLGGGGTGYTF	TGTGCCAGCAGCTTGGGAGGGGGAGGCACTGGCTACACCTTC
NA	NA	TRBV7-3	TRBJ1-1	CASSAPTPMNTEAFF	TGTGCCAGCAGCGCCCCGACACCTATGAACACTGAAGCTTTCTTT
once	TRBD2	TRBV9	TRBJ2-2	CASLPGGNTGELFF	TGTGCCAGCCTCCCGGGGGGAAACACCGGGGAGCTGTTTTTT
NA	NA	TRBV5-8	TRBJ1-1	CASSSIFNREMNTEAFF	TGTGCCAGCAGCTCTATATTCAACAGGGAAATGAACACTGAAGCTTTCTTT
NA	NA	TRBV19	TRBJ2-7	CASSPGAPYEQYF	TGTGCCAGTAGTCCGGGAGCCCCCTACGAGCAGTACTTC
NA	TRBD1	TRBV7-6	TRBJ1-1	CASSSRTGRMNTEAFF	TGTGCCAGCAGCTCACGGACAGGGCGCATGAACACTGAAGCTTTCTTT
NA	NA	TRBV4-2	TRBJ2-2	CASSYGIRSGELFF	TGTGCCAGCAGCTACGGGATACGAAGCGGGGAGCTGTTTTTT
NA	NA	TRBV7-3	TRBJ2-2	CASRAGQIPTGELFF	TGTGCCAGCAGGGCGGGACAGATCCCCACCGGGGAGCTGTTTTTT
NA	NA	TRBV6-5	TRBJ1-1	CASLGGGATNTEAFF	TGTGCCAGCCTCGGAGGAGGGGCAACGAACACTGAAGCTTTCTTT
NA	NA	TRBV6-2/TRBV6-3	TRBJ1-1	CASSPWGDTEAFF	TGTGCCAGCAGTCCCTGGGGGGACACTGAAGCTTTCTTT
NA	TRBD2	TRBV4-3	TRBJ2-1	CASSQDSSGSFQFF	TGCGCCAGCAGCCAAGATTCTAGCGGGAGTTTCCAGTTCTTC
NA	NA	TRBV7-7	TRBJ2-1	CASSLTGHNEQFF	TGTGCTAGCAGCCTTACAGGACACAATGAGCAGTTCTTC
NA	NA	TRBV6-2/TRBV6-3	TRBJ2-1	CASSDGGHSYNEQFF	TGTGCCAGCAGCGACGGAGGCCACTCCTACAATGAGCAGTTCTTC